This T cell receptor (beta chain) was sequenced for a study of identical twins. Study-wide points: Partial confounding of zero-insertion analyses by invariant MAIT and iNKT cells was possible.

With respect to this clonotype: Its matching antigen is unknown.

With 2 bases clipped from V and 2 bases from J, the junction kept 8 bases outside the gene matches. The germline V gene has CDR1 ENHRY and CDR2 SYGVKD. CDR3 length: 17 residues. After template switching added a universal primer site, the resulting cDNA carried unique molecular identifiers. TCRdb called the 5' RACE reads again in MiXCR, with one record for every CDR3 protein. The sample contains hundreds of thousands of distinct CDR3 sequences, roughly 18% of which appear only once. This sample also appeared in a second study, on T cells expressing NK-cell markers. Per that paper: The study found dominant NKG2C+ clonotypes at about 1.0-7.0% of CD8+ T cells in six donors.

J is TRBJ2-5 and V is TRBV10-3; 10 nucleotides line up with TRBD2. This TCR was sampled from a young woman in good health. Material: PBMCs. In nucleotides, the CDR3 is TGTGCCATCAGTGAGAGGAAACTAGCGGGGCTTCAAGAGACCCAGTACTTC. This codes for CAISERKLAGLQETQYF.